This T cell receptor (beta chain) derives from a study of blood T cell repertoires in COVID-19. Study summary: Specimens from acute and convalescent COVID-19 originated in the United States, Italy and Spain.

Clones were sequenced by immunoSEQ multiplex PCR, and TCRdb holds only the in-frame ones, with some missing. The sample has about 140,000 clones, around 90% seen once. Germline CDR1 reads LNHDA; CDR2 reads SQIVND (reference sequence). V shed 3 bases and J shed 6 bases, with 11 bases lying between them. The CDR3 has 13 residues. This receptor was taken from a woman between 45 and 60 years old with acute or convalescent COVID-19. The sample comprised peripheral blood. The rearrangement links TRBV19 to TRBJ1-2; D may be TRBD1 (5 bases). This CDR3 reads CASSIQGQDGYTF. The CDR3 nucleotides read TGTGCCAGTAGTATTCAGGGTCAGGATGGCTACACCTTC.